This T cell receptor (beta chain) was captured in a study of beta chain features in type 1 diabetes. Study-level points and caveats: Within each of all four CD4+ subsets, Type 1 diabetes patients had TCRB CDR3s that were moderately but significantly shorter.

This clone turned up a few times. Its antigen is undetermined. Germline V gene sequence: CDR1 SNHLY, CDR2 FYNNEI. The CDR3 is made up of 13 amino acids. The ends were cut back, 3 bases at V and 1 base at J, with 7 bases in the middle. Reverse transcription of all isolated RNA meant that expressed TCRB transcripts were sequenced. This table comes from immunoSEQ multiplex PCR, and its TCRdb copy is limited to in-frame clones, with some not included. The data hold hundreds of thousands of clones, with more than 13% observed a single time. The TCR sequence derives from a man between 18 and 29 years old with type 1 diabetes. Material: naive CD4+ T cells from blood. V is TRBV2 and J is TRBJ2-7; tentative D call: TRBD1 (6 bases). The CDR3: CASSDQGSYEQYF. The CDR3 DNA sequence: TGTGCCAGCAGTGACCAGGGGTCCTACGAGCAGTACTTC.